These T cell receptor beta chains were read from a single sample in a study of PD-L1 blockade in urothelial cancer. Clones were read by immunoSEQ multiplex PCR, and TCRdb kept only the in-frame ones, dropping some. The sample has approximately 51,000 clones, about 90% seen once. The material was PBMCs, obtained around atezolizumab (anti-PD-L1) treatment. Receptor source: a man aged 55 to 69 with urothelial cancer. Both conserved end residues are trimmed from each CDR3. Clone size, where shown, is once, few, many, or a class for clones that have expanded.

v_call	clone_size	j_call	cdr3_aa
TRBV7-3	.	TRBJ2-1	AVTNSYNEQF
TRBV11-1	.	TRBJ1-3	ASSETGGASGNTIY
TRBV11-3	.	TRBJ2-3	ASSLTGTDTQY
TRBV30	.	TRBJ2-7	AWSPKTGSSYEQY
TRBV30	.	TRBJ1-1	AWSTGTGNTEAF
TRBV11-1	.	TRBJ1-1	ASSRNRWGGEAF
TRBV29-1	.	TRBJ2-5	SVARQGQETQY
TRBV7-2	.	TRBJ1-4	ASSSGQGAGEKLF
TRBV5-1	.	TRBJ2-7	ASSWGAGEAYEQY
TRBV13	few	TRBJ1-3	ASSLDRGNTIY
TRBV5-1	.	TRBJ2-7	ASSLGGTGYTSEQY
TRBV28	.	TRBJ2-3	ASKLADLSTDTQY
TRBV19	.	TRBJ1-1	ASRRGRNTEAF
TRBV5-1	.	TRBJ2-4	ASSLGGTGRRNIQY
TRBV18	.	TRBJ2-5	ASAAIGQGGETQY
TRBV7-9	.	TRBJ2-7	ASSGTSGSYEQY
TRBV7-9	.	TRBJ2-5	ASSLVAAQETQY
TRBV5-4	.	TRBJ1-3	ASSSLQGEPGNTIY
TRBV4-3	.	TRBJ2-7	ASSQDRGLTRNEQY
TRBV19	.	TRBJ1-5	ASSRDRANQPQH
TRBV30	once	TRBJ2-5	AWSVLQGQETQY
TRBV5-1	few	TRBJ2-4	ASSLEPDRANIQY
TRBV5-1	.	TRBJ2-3	ASSSSGGQDTQY
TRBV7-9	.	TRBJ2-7	ASSRTSTRGYEQY
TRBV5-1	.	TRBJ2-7	ASSFGQGVSYEQY
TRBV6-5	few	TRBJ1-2	ASSYRHLNYGYT
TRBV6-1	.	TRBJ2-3	ASSDWGRRGGAVDTQY
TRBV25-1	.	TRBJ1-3	ASPGGENSGNTIY
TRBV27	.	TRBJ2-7	ASSLWGRTVYEQY
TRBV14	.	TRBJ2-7	ASRRSGQGLSEQY
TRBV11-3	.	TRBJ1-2	ASSLEGGVIPTYGYT
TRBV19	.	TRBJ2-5	ASSLSGLALRPY
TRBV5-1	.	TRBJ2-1	ASSLRWDRGSNEQF
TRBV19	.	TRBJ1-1	ASSNGQVMNTEAF
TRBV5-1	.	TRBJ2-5	ASSGGGETQY
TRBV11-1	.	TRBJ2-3	ASSKTSGTQY
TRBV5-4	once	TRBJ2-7	ASSPRSSYEQY
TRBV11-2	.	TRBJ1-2	ASSLEDGRNYGYT